This T cell receptor beta chain was identified during a study of shared clonotypes between healthy human individuals (TCRdb year 2020). With regard to the full study: Three men and a couple of women, aged 18 to 49 years, made up the cohort. Leukapheresis yielded between about 0.9 and 10 billion PBMCs per donor. To estimate repertoire size and how much clonotypes are shared between individuals, the study performed deep sequencing of blood TCR repertoires from five healthy adults. For each donor, CD4 naive and CD4 memory were each given three plates, CD8 naive was given two plates, and CD8 memory was given one plate. Libraries were prepared and TCR repertoires were sequenced by different laboratories using diverse techniques, in order to increase sequencing depth and limit assay-specific biases.

Donors were healthy HIV-negative adults with no recently reported acute infections or vaccinations. Every donor was a Caucasian adult living in Nashville, Tennessee, USA. CD4+ T cells were enriched through magnetic negative selection, after which naive cells were positively selected on CD45RA and the remaining negative fraction served as the memory subset. After blood collection by leukapheresis, PBMCs were isolated using Ficoll-Histopaque density gradient centrifugation and then cryopreserved in the vapor phase of liquid nitrogen. Analytical flow cytometry was used to check the purity and quantity of every magnetically sorted T cell population. Each sorted fraction had its genomic DNA isolated and then quantified by UV absorbance on a Nanodrop 2000c. Using the deep immunoSEQ assay, multiplex PCR amplified TCR CDR3 regions from genomic DNA. Extracted genomic DNA from each cell subset was distributed evenly across all wells of several immunoSEQ 96-well plates, and each plate was treated as a replicate. Each replicate PCR for sorted subsets received around 200 ng genomic DNA, equal to about 30,000 T cell genomes. The purified libraries were quantified using a Qubit 3.0 fluorometer, sized with a Bioanalyzer 2100, and then quantified again using the KAPA Library Quantification kit. A separate single-read 150-cycle Illumina NextSeq 550 flow cell was used to sequence each immunoSEQ 96-well plate. In the original analysis: Because the immunoSEQ output held only junctional sequences and lacked quality scores, the filtering could not match the filtering applied to full-length reads. To assign V/J genes and CDR3, sequences were annotated using PyIR, a Python wrapper for IgBLAST v1.9, with IMGT germline references. Reads with weak V/J assignments (E-value above 1e-6), missing CDR3, stop codons, out-of-frame junctions, or ambiguous translated residues were removed. A V3J clonotype was defined by an identical inferred V gene, J gene, and CDR3 amino acid sequence. Percentage overlap between repertoires was computed as shared unique clonotypes divided by the size of the smaller repertoire. Repertoire richness was assessed with RTK rarefaction, the Chao1 estimator, and Recon v2.1 estimates of unobserved clonotypes. Generation probabilities were computed with OLGA for all TCRbeta clonotypes obtained by the gDNA method from a few donors. The table was pulled from immuneACCESS by TCRdb, which kept in-frame rearrangements only. Such tables lose some clones; where checked, under half of the loss comes from unresolved V genes, and the rest has no known cause. That table furnishes V, J and clone size, whereas the DNA furnished D and trimming. In this sample the table shows roughly 1.5 million clones, approximately 98% of which occur a single time. The leading ten clones occupy roughly 0.45% of the sample.

The germline V and J ends show losses of 3 bases and 4 bases respectively, and no gene match explains 4 bases of the junction. CDR1 and CDR2 are read off the germline V gene as KGHSH and LQKENI. From the cysteine up to the phenylalanine, the CDR3 has a length of 16 residues. Just the 48-base CDR3 DNA is kept, in frame starting at base 1. On this clone itself: Its recognized antigen is unknown. Base qualities are not recorded, but no much larger clone differs from it by a single base.

Beyond this particular receptor, the publication reports: Incomplete sequencing was indicated by rarefaction of sorted-subset datasets, despite the large sequencing depth. Based on pairwise subsampling, the degree of clonotype sharing among donors was expected to be affected by sequencing depth. Estimated clonotype richness was generally larger for naive than for memory subsets. Sharing across a handful of donors was observed for around 5% of naive CD4, less than 4% of naive CD8, about 2.5% of memory CD4, and 0.4% of memory CD8 clonotypes. Higher generation probabilities were observed for clonotypes shared by all four sorted-subset donors than for non-shared clonotypes. Sampling was restricted to blood, and TCR repertoires in tissues likely differ from the TCR repertoires found in blood. Because the study included a small number of donors, the genetic and exposure-history diversity represented was limited.

The chain couples TRBV18 to TRBJ2-2, with TRBD1 identical over 11 junction bases. The receptor comes from a man aged 25 to 40 in good health. The specimen sequenced was naive CD4+ T cells sorted from blood. The cell subset or site label here, explained by the study, means: CD45RA+ positively selected. The CDR3 is CASSPRGTGGTGELFF. The bases read TGTGCCAGCTCACCTCGAGGGACAGGGGGCACCGGGGAGCTGTTTTTT.